The clone carrying this T cell receptor beta chain has only one observation. In the original analysis: Estimation of nucleated cell counts relied on the amplification of reference gene primers. The data were produced by immunoSEQ multiplex PCR, yet TCRdb's version contains in-frame clones alone and is incomplete. V, J and clone size are those of that table, while D and trimming were read from the DNA. The sample records about 350,000 clones, about 90% being singletons. The data are from a study of blood T cell repertoires in COVID-19. At the level of the study: Samples taken during acute and convalescent COVID-19 were collected in the United States, Italy and Spain. T cells, B-cell-depleted T cells, or PBMCs provided the cDNA or gDNA that served as material.

Those who participated ranged in age from roughly 18 to 100 years and resided in some 24 US areas. The CDR3 loop spans 15 amino acids. V was clipped by 6 bases and J by 0 bases, with 12 bases between them. Germline lookup yields CDR1 MNHEY and CDR2 SVGEGT. The rearrangement uses TRBV6-2 or TRBV6-3 and TRBJ2-1, with D possibly TRBD2 on 6 matching bases. The sequencing input was PBMCs or T cells enriched from blood (not recorded which). The clonotype comes from a woman between 25 and 40 years old who had recovered from COVID-19. The DNA of the CDR3 is TGTGCCAGCAGCGATAGCGGTAGCTCCTACAATGAGCAGTTCTTC. Its translation: CASSDSGSSYNEQFF.